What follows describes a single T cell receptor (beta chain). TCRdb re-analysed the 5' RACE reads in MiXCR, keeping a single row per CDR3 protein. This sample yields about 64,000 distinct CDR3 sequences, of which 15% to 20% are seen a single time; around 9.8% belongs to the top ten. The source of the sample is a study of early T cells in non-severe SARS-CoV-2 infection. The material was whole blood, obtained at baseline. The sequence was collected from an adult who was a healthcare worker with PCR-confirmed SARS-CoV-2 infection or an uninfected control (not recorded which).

CDR3 bases: TGTGCCAGCAGCCAAGAATGGAAGAACACTGAAGCTTTCTTT. This sequence encodes CASSQEWKNTEAFF. This chain connects TRBV4-2 to TRBJ1-1; D not resolved. The CDR3 runs to 14 residues. Germline CDR1 and CDR2: LGHNA and YNFKEQ. The V gene lost 0 bases and the J gene lost 1 base, with 6 bases spanning the gap.